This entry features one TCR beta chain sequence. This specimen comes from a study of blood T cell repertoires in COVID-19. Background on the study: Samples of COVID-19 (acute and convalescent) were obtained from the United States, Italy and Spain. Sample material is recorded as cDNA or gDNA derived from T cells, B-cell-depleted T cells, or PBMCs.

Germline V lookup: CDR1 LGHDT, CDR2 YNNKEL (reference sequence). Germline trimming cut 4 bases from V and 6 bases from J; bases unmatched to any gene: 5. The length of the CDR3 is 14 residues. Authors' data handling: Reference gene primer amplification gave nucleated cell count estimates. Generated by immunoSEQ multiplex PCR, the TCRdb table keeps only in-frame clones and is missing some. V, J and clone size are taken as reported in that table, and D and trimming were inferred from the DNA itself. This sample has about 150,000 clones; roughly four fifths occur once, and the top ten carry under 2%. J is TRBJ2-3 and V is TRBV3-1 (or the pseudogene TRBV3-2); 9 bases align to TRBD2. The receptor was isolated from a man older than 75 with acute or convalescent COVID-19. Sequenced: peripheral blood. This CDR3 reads CASSPAGGSDTQYF. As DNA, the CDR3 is TGTGCCAGCAGCCCCGCGGGGGGGAGTGATACGCAGTATTTT.